One sample yielded the 32 T cell receptor beta chains listed below, sequenced in a study of cytomegalovirus exposure and HLA in healthy donors. Clones were sequenced by immunoSEQ multiplex PCR, and TCRdb holds only the in-frame ones, with some missing. The repertoire consists of 130,000 to 150,000 clones, with about nine tenths occurring once and the leading ten covering roughly 6.7%. Sequencing was performed on PBMCs. These receptors came from a young woman in good health and CMV-seropositive.

V usage is TRBV29-1 and J usage is TRBJ2-1; D is undetermined. Trimming took 5 bases from V and 9 from J, leaving 11 bases between them. CDR3 size: 11 residues. From germline, CDR1 is SQVTM and CDR2 ANQGSEA. CDR3 protein: CSVLGSGEQFF. The CDR3 nucleotides read TGCAGCGTTTTAGGTTCGGGTGAGCAGTTCTTC.

This rearrangement joins TRBV7-2 to TRBJ1-2; D unclear. The CDR3 extends over 13 amino acids. The germline gives CDR1 SGHTA, CDR2 FQGNSA. V gave up 5 bases and J gave up 8 bases, with 15 bases separating them. The CDR3 coding sequence is TGTGCCAGCAGCCCTGGAGGGTTCGGGGGCTACACCTTC. It yields the protein CASSPGGFGGYTF.

The rearrangement uses TRBV5-1 and TRBJ2-1, with TRBD2 matching over 7 bases. CDR1 is SGHRS, CDR2 YFSETQ, per germline. The CDR3 is made up of 12 amino acids. V shed 3 bases, J shed 7 bases, and the junction held 1 base outside the gene matches. The CDR3 DNA reads TGCGCCAGCAGCTCACTAGCGAATGAGCAGTTCTTC. It specifies CASSSLANEQFF.

V usage is TRBV28 and J usage is TRBJ1-5; 7 bases agree with TRBD1. Germline assignment: CDR1 MDHEN and CDR2 SYDVKM. The CDR3 is 19 amino acids. V dropped 2 bases and J dropped 0; count of bases not matched to a gene: 13. In DNA, the CDR3 is TGTGCCAGCAGTTTACGTATCTTGGACAGGCACTATAGCAATCAGCCCCAGCATTTT. Residues: CASSLRILDRHYSNQPQHF.

The V gene is TRBV7-2, the J gene TRBJ2-1; TRBD2 matches at 9 bases. This CDR3 is 14 amino acids long. Germline V gives CDR1 SGHTA, CDR2 FQGNSA. V dropped 1 base and J dropped 15; count of bases not matched to a gene: 10. DNA of the CDR3: TGTGCCAGCAGCTTAGTTGGCGGGGGGGTGGAATCGTTCTTC. This gives the protein CASSLVGGGVESFF.

The CDR3 DNA reads as TGCGCCAGCAGCTTGGGACCACAGGGGGCGTCGGCCGGGGAGCTGTTTTTT. The encoded protein is CASSLGPQGASAGELFF. The rearrangement uses TRBV5-1 and TRBJ2-2, with TRBD1 identical over 9 bases. Looked up from germline, CDR1 is SGHRS and CDR2 is YFSETQ. V lost 0 bases to trimming and J lost 6 bases; unmatched junction nucleotides: 9. The CDR3 runs 17 residues.

The chain combines TRBV4-1 with TRBJ1-3, with a weak D call TRBD1 (5 bases). With 4 bases removed from V and 0 bases from J, the gap between germline ends came to 16 bases. This CDR3 spans 17 amino acids. The germline gives CDR1 MGHRA, CDR2 YSYEKL. DNA for the CDR3: TGCGCCAGCAGCCCGGGGGGGGTAGCCCTCTCTGGAAACACCATATATTTT. This sequence encodes CASSPGGVALSGNTIYF.

The J gene is TRBJ2-5, the V gene TRBV5-1, with D uncertain. CDR3 length: 14 amino acids. Germline V lookup: CDR1 SGHRS, CDR2 YFSETQ. V was cut by 0 bases and J by 1 base, with 7 bases left in between. CDR3 in amino acids: CASSLAWLQETQYF. The CDR3 DNA follows: TGCGCCAGCAGCTTGGCCTGGCTCCAAGAGACCCAGTACTTC.

In DNA, the CDR3 is TGTGCCAGCAGCTCTCAGGGGGCCACCGGGGAGCTGTTTTTT. This codes for CASSSQGATGELFF. The chain employs TRBV7-8 and TRBJ2-2; 8 bases line up with TRBD1. The germline gives CDR1 SGHVS, CDR2 FQNEAQ. The CDR3 loop spans 14 amino acids. V was clipped by 4 bases and J by 4 bases; unmatched bases: 2. The entire variable domain, with the rest obtained from reference TRBV7-8 and TRBJ2-2, is as follows: GAGVSQSPRYKVAKRGQDVALRCDPISGHVSLFWYQQALGQGPEFLTYFQNEAQLDKSGLPSDRFFAERPEGSVSTLKIQRTQQEDSAVYLCASSSQGATGELFFGEGSRLTVL.

The chain uses TRBV5-1 and TRBJ1-2, with D hard to call. The CDR3 is 12 residues long. The V gene lost 0 bases and the J gene lost 8 bases, with 8 bases spanning the gap. Looked up from germline, CDR1 is SGHRS and CDR2 is YFSETQ. This chain's CDR3 is CASSLVEGGYTF. CDR3 nucleotides: TGCGCCAGCAGCTTGGTAGAGGGCGGCTACACCTTC.

The CDR3 region is CASSIEGVTGELFF. The CDR3 nucleotides are TGTGCCAGTAGTATAGAAGGGGTCACCGGGGAGCTGTTTTTT. This chain connects TRBV19 to TRBJ2-2, with a weak D call TRBD1 (5 bases). Germline V CDR1 and CDR2: LNHDA, SQIVND (reference sequence). V was shortened by 0 bases and J by 4 bases, with 6 bases between the two germline ends. This CDR3 spans 14 amino acids.

This clone has just one count. This rearrangement joins TRBV27 to TRBJ1-1, with D unclear. The germline V gene encodes CDR1 MNHEY and CDR2 SMNVEV (reference sequence). The CDR3 is made up of 13 amino acids. V lost 4 bases to trimming and J lost 1 base, with 7 bases between them. The CDR3 DNA reads as TGTGCCAGCAGTTGGTACTCGAACACTGAAGCTTTCTTT. Protein: CASSWYSNTEAFF.

V is TRBV2 and J is TRBJ2-7; 7 nucleotides line up with TRBD2. The V and J ends lost 6 bases and 2 bases, in that order; junction bases with no gene match: 7. Germline CDR1 is SNHLY and CDR2 is FYNNEI. This CDR3 spans 14 amino acids. CDR3: CASSGGTVPYEQYF. DNA for the CDR3: TGTGCCAGCAGCGGGGGGACGGTCCCCTACGAGCAGTACTTC.

The chain has TRBV7-9 and TRBJ1-5; no definite D call. Trimming pared 1 base from V and 5 bases from J, leaving 15 bases between. The germline CDR1 and CDR2 sequences are SEHNR and FQNEAQ (reference sequence). The CDR3 runs to 16 residues. CDR3 sequence: CASSLGGRRLDQPQHF. The CDR3 coding sequence is TGTGCCAGCAGCTTAGGTGGACGGAGGTTGGATCAGCCCCAGCATTTT.

The chain combines TRBV5-5 with TRBJ2-3; the match to TRBD2 covers 10 bases. Germline V gene lookup returns CDR1 SGHKS and CDR2 YYEKEE (reference sequence). The J segment lost 4 bases and the V segment lost 3 bases, leaving 8 bases of the junction unmatched. This CDR3 is built from 16 residues. This CDR3 is CASSWGLAGGSDTQYF. In DNA form, the CDR3 reads TGTGCCAGCAGCTGGGGATTAGCGGGAGGATCAGATACGCAGTATTTT. Full variable domain (rest looked up from reference TRBV5-5 and TRBJ2-3): DAGVTQSPTHLIKTRGQQVTLRCSPISGHKSVSWYQQVLGQGPQFIFQYYEKEERGRGNFPDRFSARQFPNYSSELNVNALLLGDSALYLCASSWGLAGGSDTQYFGPGTRLTVL.

The CDR3 coding sequence is TGCGCCAGCAGCTTGGACTACACCGGGACAGGGATCTATGGCTACACCTTC. This translates into CASSLDYTGTGIYGYTF. This rearrangement joins TRBV5-1 to TRBJ1-2; 9 positions agree with TRBD1. V gave up 0 bases and J gave up 4 bases; unmatched junction bases: 10. From germline, CDR1 is SGHRS and CDR2 YFSETQ. The CDR3 runs to 17 residues.

The chain has TRBV15 and TRBJ1-1; D may be TRBD1 (6 bases). Per the germline V gene, CDR1 is LNHNV and CDR2 is YYDKDF (reference sequence). The V end lost 4 bases, the J end lost 5 bases, and 17 bases lay between the germline ends. The CDR3 is 15 residues long. The CDR3 protein is CATSTTRGVGTEAFF. The CDR3 DNA reads as TGTGCCACCAGCACTACCAGGGGTGTTGGAACTGAAGCTTTCTTT.

This sequence joins TRBV19 and TRBJ1-1, with D possibly being TRBD1 (5 bases). CDR3 length: 16 residues. Trimming took 11 bases from V and 0 from J, leaving 22 bases between them. CDR1 and CDR2 (germline): LNHDA, SQIVND (reference sequence). The CDR3 DNA reads TGTGCCGTGGCAAACGGGCAGGGCGACGTGAACACTGAAGCTTTCTTT. Translation gives CAVANGQGDVNTEAFF.

CDR3 DNA sequence: TGTGCCAGCAGCTTAGAGGGGGGGACTGAAGCTTTCTTT. Its protein product is CASSLEGGTEAFF. The rearrangement joins TRBV7-9 to TRBJ1-1; weak D call: TRBD1 (6 bases). Germline V gives CDR1 SEHNR, CDR2 FQNEAQ (reference sequence). The CDR3 runs 13 residues. Trimming removed 1 base at V and 5 bases at J, with 8 bases between.

The chain combines TRBV4-2 with TRBJ2-7; tentative D call: TRBD1 (7 bases). Germline CDR1 and CDR2: LGHNA and YNFKEQ. The CDR3 totals 16 residues. V lost 4 bases and J lost 2, with 18 bases in between. The CDR3 DNA reads as TGTGCCAGCAGCCCTGGAGGGGGCGCGGGGCCCTACGAGCAGTACTTC. It is translated as CASSPGGGAGPYEQYF.

This clone was counted once. V and J are TRBV15 and TRBJ2-7; 8 bases agree with TRBD2. CDR1 and CDR2 (germline): LNHNV, YYDKDF (reference sequence). This CDR3 has 13 amino acids. With V trimmed by 1 base and J by 5 bases, 1 base remained unmatched. The CDR3 protein is CATSRAGGHEQYF. The CDR3 bases are TGTGCCACCAGCAGAGCGGGAGGGCACGAGCAGTACTTC.

The CDR3 sequence is CASSLGARLYTDTQYF. CDR3 DNA: TGTGCCAGCAGTTTAGGGGCGCGGCTCTATACAGATACGCAGTATTTT. The genes are TRBV27 and TRBJ2-3, with D perhaps matching TRBD1 (5 bases). The length of the CDR3 is 16 residues. Trimming cost V 2 bases and J 3 bases, with 15 bases left between them. Germline V lookup: CDR1 MNHEY, CDR2 SMNVEV (reference sequence).

The rearrangement joins TRBV28 to TRBJ1-2; D possibly corresponds to TRBD1 (5 bases). The CDR3 has 14 residues. The V and J ends lost 2 bases and 2 bases respectively, with 9 bases between them. Germline CDR1 and CDR2: MDHEN and SYDVKM. The CDR3 is CASSLPPGNYGYTF. The CDR3 nucleotides read TGTGCCAGCAGTTTACCCCCAGGGAACTATGGCTACACCTTC.

The count of this clone is one. The chain joins TRBV9 to TRBJ2-7; 12 positions agree with TRBD2. Trimming took 2 bases from V and 5 from J; bases not matched to a gene: 8. The CDR3 sequence is 16 residues long. Germline V gene lookup returns CDR1 SGDLS and CDR2 YYNGEE. The CDR3 nucleotides are TGTGCCAGCAGCGTCACTACGACTAGCGGGAGACACGAGCAGTACTTC. The encoded protein is CASSVTTTSGRHEQYF.

The gene calls are TRBV7-9 and TRBJ2-1, with 11 bases aligning to TRBD2. V gave up 5 bases and J gave up 8 bases; unmatched junction bases: 8. Germline V gene sequence: CDR1 SEHNR, CDR2 FQNEAQ (reference sequence). The CDR3 extends over 15 amino acids. The CDR3 coding sequence is TGTGCCAGCAGCCTGGGACTAGCGGAGTCGGATGAGCAGTTCTTC. This translates into CASSLGLAESDEQFF.

This clone has a single count. V is TRBV7-8 and J is TRBJ2-7, with 9 bases lining up with TRBD1. Germline assignment: CDR1 SGHVS and CDR2 FQNEAQ. The ends lost 4 bases at V and 2 bases at J; junction bases unmatched: 6. The CDR3 spans 15 residues. The CDR3 loop is CASSSPDRGTYEQYF. CDR3 nucleotides: TGTGCCAGCAGCTCCCCGGACAGGGGCACCTACGAGCAGTACTTC.

The chain links TRBV7-6 to TRBJ2-3; weak D call: TRBD2 (5 bases). Germline CDR1 reads SGHVS; CDR2 reads FNYEAQ. The CDR3 consists of 17 residues. The ends were cut back, 0 bases at V and 2 bases at J, with 15 bases in the middle. The DNA of the CDR3 is TGTGCCAGCAGCTTAGCGCCGGGGAGTTCCTTCACAGATACGCAGTATTTT. It codes for CASSLAPGSSFTDTQYF.

The chain joins TRBV5-1 to TRBJ1-2; D call uncertain. Per the germline V gene, CDR1 is SGHRS and CDR2 is YFSETQ. The CDR3 has 15 residues. Trimming took off 0 bases at V and 5 bases at J, with 14 bases between the two ends. The CDR3 spells CASSLVNARNYGYTF. The CDR3 coding sequence is TGCGCCAGCAGCTTGGTCAATGCCAGAAATTATGGCTACACCTTC. Filled out from reference TRBV5-1 and TRBJ1-2, the complete variable domain reads KAGVTQTPRYLIKTRGQQVTLSCSPISGHRSVSWYQQTPGQGLQFLFEYFSETQRNKGNFPGRFSGRQFSNSRSEMNVSTLELGDSALYLCASSLVNARNYGYTFGSGTRLTVV.

This clone was recorded once. V and J are TRBV28 and TRBJ2-1, with D hard to call. Germline V gene data show CDR1 as MDHEN and CDR2 as SYDVKM. Trimming pared 3 bases from V and 11 bases from J, leaving 11 bases between. The CDR3 is 12 amino acids. CDR3 in DNA: TGTGCCAGCAGTTTCGTCGTGAGAAAGCAGTTCTTC. It is translated as CASSFVVRKQFF.

This clone has just one count. This chain uses TRBV4-2 with TRBJ2-7; 9 bases align to TRBD2. The V segment lost 0 bases and the J segment 9 bases; nucleotides outside the gene matches: 12. The germline V gene encodes CDR1 LGHNA and CDR2 YNFKEQ. This CDR3 comprises 16 residues. The CDR3 coding sequence is TGTGCCAGCAGCCAAGATTCGGCGGGGGGGCTAACGAGGCAGTACTTC. Encoded protein: CASSQDSAGGLTRQYF.

CDR3 sequence reads: CASSWGLAGFEQYF. The DNA of the CDR3 is TGTGCCAGCAGCTGGGGACTAGCGGGATTCGAGCAGTACTTC. The chain carries TRBV27 and TRBJ2-7; 13 positions agree with TRBD2. The germline V gene has CDR1 MNHEY and CDR2 SMNVEV (reference sequence). After removal of 6 bases from V and 6 bases from J, the junction contained 5 bases not matched to a gene. The CDR3 is 14 residues long.

The chain employs TRBV27 and TRBJ2-3; 8 bases line up with TRBD1. J lost 0 bases, V lost 7 bases, and 9 bases had no gene match. Per the germline V gene, CDR1 is MNHEY and CDR2 is SMNVEV (reference sequence). This CDR3 spans 16 amino acids. The CDR3 DNA follows: TGTGCCAGCACTCAGGGGGCTCTTCTTAGCACAGATACGCAGTATTTT. Protein sequence: CASTQGALLSTDTQYF.